Each of the 18 T cell receptor beta chains below was sequenced from the same sample in a study of PD-1 blockade in classical Hodgkin lymphoma. Clones were read by immunoSEQ multiplex PCR, and TCRdb kept only the in-frame ones, dropping some. This repertoire shows some 96,000 clones, roughly 79% found once; its top ten account for less than 20%. All trial patients relapsed after autologous stem cell transplantation. The sample in question was peripheral blood mononuclear cells (PBMCs), obtained before the second cycle of nivolumab. Every receptor here comes from a human donor with classical Hodgkin lymphoma.

V and J are TRBV6-5 and TRBJ1-2; 8 bases match TRBD1. CDR3 size: 15 residues. V was clipped by 0 bases and J by 2 bases; unmatched bases: 2. Germline CDR1 and CDR2: MNHEY and SVGAGI. In nucleotides, the CDR3 is TGTGCCAGCAGTTACTCCAGGGGGCCGAACTATGGCTACACCTTC. Translating gives CASSYSRGPNYGYTF.

V is TRBV5-1 and J is TRBJ2-1; D ambiguous. V was cut by 7 bases and J by 5 bases, with 13 bases left in between. Looked up from germline, CDR1 is SGHRS and CDR2 is YFSETQ. The CDR3 spans 13 residues. The CDR3 nucleotides are TGCGCCAGCGGCAATCACCGCGACAATGAGCAGTTCTTC. It yields the protein CASGNHRDNEQFF. Supplemented by reference TRBV5-1 and TRBJ2-1, the full variable domain reads KAGVTQTPRYLIKTRGQQVTLSCSPISGHRSVSWYQQTPGQGLQFLFEYFSETQRNKGNFPGRFSGRQFSNSRSEMNVSTLELGDSALYLCASGNHRDNEQFFGPGTRLTVL.

The rearrangement uses TRBV9 and TRBJ2-5, with D perhaps matching TRBD1 (6 bases). The CDR3 is 18 amino acids. V shed 0 bases and J shed 0 bases, with 18 bases lying between them. Germline lookup yields CDR1 SGDLS and CDR2 YYNGEE. The DNA for the CDR3 is TGTGCCAGCAGCGTAGGGACAGCCCCCTGGGAGTACCAAGAGACCCAGTACTTC. This sequence encodes CASSVGTAPWEYQETQYF.

The CDR3 loop reads CASSLAVGGDSYNEQFF. The DNA of the CDR3 is TGCGCCAGCAGCTTGGCCGTAGGGGGGGACTCCTACAATGAGCAGTTCTTC. This sequence joins TRBV5-1 and TRBJ2-1, with D perhaps matching TRBD2 (7 bases). V was cut by 0 bases and J by 0 bases, with 13 bases left in between. Germline V gene data show CDR1 as SGHRS and CDR2 as YFSETQ. The CDR3 runs 17 residues.

The V and J genes are TRBV6-1 and TRBJ2-1, with D possibly being TRBD1 (6 bases). V lost 7 bases to trimming and J lost 0 bases, with 13 bases between them. The CDR3 runs 15 residues. Germline assignment: CDR1 MNHNS and CDR2 SASEGT. Here the CDR3 DNA reads TGTGCCAGCAACAAAAACAGGGTCTCCTACAATGAGCAGTTCTTC. Translating gives CASNKNRVSYNEQFF.

V is TRBV6-5 and J is TRBJ1-4; possibly TRBD1 for D (6 bases). Deletions cut 6 bases from V and 7 bases from J, with 15 bases between. The CDR3 loop spans 14 amino acids. CDR1 MNHEY and CDR2 SVGAGI come from the germline V gene. The CDR3 nucleotides are TGTGCCAGCAGAGCGTCAGGGGAGGGTGAAAAACTGTTTTTT. The encoded protein is CASRASGEGEKLFF.

This clone was counted only a few times. The chain couples TRBV4-1 to TRBJ1-1; D unresolved. The V gene lost 3 bases and the J gene lost 0 bases, with 20 bases spanning the gap. Looked up from germline, CDR1 is MGHRA and CDR2 is YSYEKL. This CDR3 region has 18 residues. CDR3 residues: CASSQGPLGRTLNTEAFF. The CDR3 nucleotides are TGCGCCAGCAGCCAGGGTCCCCTCGGACGGACGCTGAACACTGAAGCTTTCTTT.

This chain links TRBV19 with TRBJ1-5, with D unclear. This CDR3 has 13 amino acids. Germline V lookup: CDR1 LNHDA, CDR2 SQIVND (reference sequence). V shed 7 bases and J shed 0 bases, with 7 bases lying between them. CDR3 protein: CASTGYSNQPQHF. For the CDR3, the DNA is TGTGCCAGTACAGGCTATAGCAATCAGCCCCAGCATTTT.

The J gene is TRBJ2-7, the V gene TRBV5-8; D not certain. From germline, CDR1 is SGHTS and CDR2 YDEGEE. CDR3 length: 12 residues. V lost 4 bases, J lost 2 bases, and 7 bases lay in between. The CDR3 DNA sequence: TGTGCCAGCAGCCGCGGCCCCTACGAGCAGTACTTC. Its translation is CASSRGPYEQYF.

V and J are TRBV12-5 and TRBJ1-1; no clear D gene. Trimming left V 6 bases short and J 7 bases short, with 6 bases between. CDR1 is LGHNT and CDR2 is FRNRAP in the germline V gene. The CDR3 is 10 residues long. As DNA, the CDR3 is TGTGCTAGTGGCTCACTTGAAGCTTTCTTT. The encoded protein is CASGSLEAFF.

This clone appeared once. The J gene is TRBJ2-1, the V gene TRBV12-5; 7 bases are shared with TRBD1. The V gene's germline CDR1 is LGHNT and CDR2 FRNRAP. The CDR3 loop spans 17 amino acids. Losses at the gene ends were 2 bases for V and 2 bases for J; bases not matched to a gene: 9. CDR3 in DNA: TGTGCTAGTGGTTTGACACAGGGGAATGTCCCCTACAATGAGCAGTTCTTC. Protein: CASGLTQGNVPYNEQFF. Together with reference TRBV12-5 and TRBJ2-1, the CDR3 gives the full variable domain: DARVTQTPRHKVTEMGQEVTMRCQPILGHNTVFWYRQTMMQGLELLAYFRNRAPLDDSGMPKDRFSAEMPDATLATLKIQPSEPRDSAVYFCASGLTQGNVPYNEQFFGPGTRLTVL.

This chain links TRBV28 with TRBJ2-3; 9 nucleotides match TRBD2. CDR3 length equals 17 residues. The J segment lost 2 bases and the V segment lost 4 bases, leaving 10 bases of the junction unmatched. Germline loops: CDR1 MDHEN, CDR2 SYDVKM. CDR3 in amino acids: CASSSAGASGDTDTQYF. The CDR3 DNA sequence: TGTGCCAGCAGTTCAGCGGGCGCTAGCGGGGACACAGATACGCAGTATTTT.

The chain carries TRBV6-5 and TRBJ1-1; D is ambiguous. The CDR3 consists of 14 residues. The ends were cut back, 2 bases at V and 2 bases at J, with 9 bases in the middle. Germline V gives CDR1 MNHEY, CDR2 SVGAGI. The CDR3 protein is CASSYADSNTEAFF. The CDR3 DNA reads as TGTGCCAGCAGTTACGCGGATTCAAACACTGAAGCTTTCTTT.

V usage is TRBV11-2 and J usage is TRBJ2-7; 13 bases are shared with TRBD2. CDR1 SGHAT and CDR2 FQNNGV come from the germline V gene. V shed 1 base, J shed 7 bases, and the junction held 7 bases outside the gene matches. This CDR3 is built from 16 residues. The CDR3 loop is CASSLAGLAGAGEQYF. The CDR3 DNA reads as TGTGCCAGCAGCTTAGCTGGACTAGCGGGAGCGGGGGAGCAGTACTTC.

This sequence joins TRBV30 and TRBJ1-3; weak D call: TRBD1 (5 bases). Trimming removed 5 bases from V and 0 bases from J, with 8 bases in between. This CDR3 contains 13 residues. In germline, CDR1 is GTSNPN, CDR2 SVGIG (reference sequence). DNA for the CDR3: TGTGCCTGGGGACACAGCTCTGGAAACACCATATATTTT. This gives the protein CAWGHSSGNTIYF. Using reference TRBV30 and TRBJ1-3 for the parts outside the CDR3, the full variable domain is SQTIHQWPATLVQPVGSPLSLECTVEGTSNPNLYWYRQAAGRGLQLLFYSVGIGQISSEVPQNLSASRPQDRQFILSSKKLLLSDSGFYLCAWGHSSGNTIYFGEGSWLTVV.

The V gene is TRBV2, the J gene TRBJ1-5; TRBD1 is a possible D gene (6 bases). The CDR3 runs 16 residues. Germline V gene data show CDR1 as SNHLY and CDR2 as FYNNEI. V dropped 5 bases and J dropped 2 bases, with 16 bases sitting between them. This CDR3 reads CASSTTGGGGNQPQHF. The CDR3 coding sequence is TGTGCCAGCAGTACAACCGGAGGGGGTGGCAATCAGCCCCAGCATTTT.

The CDR3 loop reads CATGPLAGAYNEQFF. CDR3 coding DNA: TGTGCCACTGGACCCCTAGCGGGGGCCTACAATGAGCAGTTCTTC. J is TRBJ2-1 and V is TRBV19; TRBD2 matches at 10 bases. Germline CDR1 LNHDA, CDR2 SQIVND (reference sequence). The CDR3 is made up of 15 amino acids. Germline trimming cut 10 bases from V and 2 bases from J; bases unmatched to any gene: 8.

The V and J genes are TRBV5-5 and TRBJ2-1; D is perhaps TRBD2 (6 bases). Trimming left V 3 bases short and J 3 bases short, with 7 bases between. The CDR3 is 13 residues long. The germline V gene encodes CDR1 SGHKS and CDR2 YYEKEE (reference sequence). The CDR3 sequence is CASSSGDYNEQFF. Written as DNA, the CDR3 is TGTGCCAGCAGCTCGGGGGACTACAATGAGCAGTTCTTC. The full variable domain, in which reference TRBV5-5 and TRBJ2-1 provide the parts outside the CDR3, is DAGVTQSPTHLIKTRGQQVTLRCSPISGHKSVSWYQQVLGQGPQFIFQYYEKEERGRGNFPDRFSARQFPNYSSELNVNALLLGDSALYLCASSSGDYNEQFFGPGTRLTVL.